These 20 T cell receptor beta chains originate from one sample sequenced in a study of T cell responses to AZD1222 COVID-19 vaccine. Method: immunoSEQ multiplex PCR; TCRdb's copy keeps in-frame clones and lacks some. The sample holds around 110,000 clones; 92% are singletons and the top ten take over 7%. The sequenced sample was peripheral blood, obtained 28 days after the second AZD1222 dose. Receptors were obtained from an adult who received the AZD1222 COVID-19 vaccine.

This clone has just one count. The rearrangement joins TRBV5-5 to TRBJ1-2; TRBD1 matches at 12 bases. V gave up 0 bases and J gave up 1 base; unmatched junction bases: 7. The length of the CDR3 is 18 residues. Per germline, CDR1 SGHKS and CDR2 YYEKEE (reference sequence). The CDR3 sequence: CASSLDMGQGAFNYGYTF. The CDR3 nucleotides are TGTGCCAGCAGCTTGGATATGGGACAGGGGGCCTTTAACTATGGCTACACCTTC.

V and J are TRBV6-1 and TRBJ1-2; no definite D call. CDR1 and CDR2 from the germline V gene are MNHNS and SASEGT. The CDR3 runs to 13 residues. V was clipped by 3 bases and J by 4 bases, with 9 bases between them. This CDR3 is CASSERSAYGYTF. CDR3 sequence (DNA): TGTGCCAGCAGTGAGAGGTCTGCCTATGGCTACACCTTC.

J is TRBJ1-5 and V is TRBV6-5, with a weak D call TRBD1 (5 bases). V lost 8 bases and J lost 3, with 8 bases in between. CDR1 MNHEY and CDR2 SVGAGI come from the germline V gene. CDR3 length: 12 amino acids. CDR3 nucleotides: TGTGCCAGCTGGGACTCCAATCAGCCCCAGCATTTT. It yields the protein CASWDSNQPQHF.

The chain recombines TRBV28 with TRBJ1-4, with D perhaps TRBD1 (6 bases). CDR1 is MDHEN, CDR2 SYDVKM, per germline. Trimming took 5 bases from V and 8 from J, leaving 15 bases between them. This CDR3 is built from 14 residues. The CDR3 region is CASSPWDTREKLFF. The DNA of the CDR3 is TGTGCCAGCAGTCCCTGGGACACCCGGGAAAAACTGTTTTTT.

This clone was observed once. This chain links TRBV11-1 with TRBJ2-1, with 7 bases lining up with TRBD1. This CDR3 has 16 amino acids. Germline V gives CDR1 SGHAT, CDR2 FQDESV (reference sequence). V lost 5 bases and J lost 2; bases outside the gene matches: 9. CDR3 nucleotide sequence: TGTGCCAGCAGCGACCGAGGACAGGACCCCTACAATGAGCAGTTCTTC. Its protein is CASSDRGQDPYNEQFF.

The V gene is TRBV10-3, the J gene TRBJ1-1; no reliable D call. The germline CDR1 and CDR2 sequences are ENHRY and SYGVKD. Between the trimmed V and J ends, which lost 4 bases and 1 base, there was a span of 13 bases. This CDR3 has 15 amino acids. The CDR3 nucleotides read TGTGCCATCAGTGCCATCGCCCGGGGGAACACTGAAGCTTTCTTT. This gives the protein CAISAIARGNTEAFF.

This chain connects TRBV6-5 to TRBJ1-2, with D perhaps TRBD1 (6 bases). The germline gives CDR1 MNHEY, CDR2 SVGAGI. Trimming pared 6 bases from V and 6 bases from J, leaving 14 bases between. CDR3 size: 13 residues. The CDR3 DNA is TGTGCCAGCAGCTCGGACAGATTGAATGGCTACACCTTC. Translating it yields CASSSDRLNGYTF.

This chain's CDR3 is CASSPNPGGDTEAFF. CDR3 nucleotide sequence: TGTGCCAGCTCACCGAACCCAGGGGGGGACACTGAAGCTTTCTTT. The rearrangement links TRBV18 to TRBJ1-1; 7 bases agree with TRBD1. Trimming removed 3 bases from V and 3 bases from J; junction bases left unmatched: 7. The CDR3 is 15 amino acids. Germline V gene lookup returns CDR1 KGHSH and CDR2 LQKENI. The full variable domain, in which reference TRBV18 and TRBJ1-1 provide the parts outside the CDR3, is NAGVMQNPRHLVRRRGQEARLRCSPMKGHSHVYWYRQLPEEGLKFMVYLQKENIIDESGMPKERFSAEFPKEGPSILRIQQVVRGDSAAYFCASSPNPGGDTEAFFGQGTRLTVV.

This rearrangement joins TRBV19 to TRBJ1-2; D gene ambiguous. Germline CDR1 reads LNHDA; CDR2 reads SQIVND (reference sequence). V lost 5 bases and J 4 bases, leaving 5 bases between the germline ends. CDR3 length: 11 residues. CDR3 sequence: CASSRLYGYTF. The CDR3 region has the DNA TGTGCCAGTAGTCGACTCTATGGCTACACCTTC.

This chain's CDR3 is CASSPEETRTYEQYF. As DNA, the CDR3 is TGCGCCAGCAGCCCTGAGGAGACGCGGACCTACGAGCAGTACTTC. This chain links TRBV4-1 with TRBJ2-7; D remains unclear. Germline CDR1 is MGHRA and CDR2 is YSYEKL. V lost 4 bases and J 2 bases, leaving 15 bases between the germline ends. The CDR3 sequence is 15 residues long.

The chain has TRBV20-1 and TRBJ2-7; TRBD2 aligns across 8 bases. Germline CDR1 DFQATT, CDR2 SNEGSKA (reference sequence). The CDR3 covers 12 residues. The V gene end was trimmed by 3 bases and the J gene end by 6 bases; junction bases not matched to a gene: 4. CDR3 nucleotides: TGCAGTGCTAGTCGGACTAGCCTCGAGCAGTACTTC. It translates to CSASRTSLEQYF.

The V call is TRBV27, the J call TRBJ1-2; the D gene is possibly TRBD1 (5 bases). From germline, CDR1 is MNHEY and CDR2 SMNVEV (reference sequence). Trimming removed 8 bases at V and 5 bases at J, with 15 bases between. CDR3 length: 13 residues. The CDR3 loop is CASQTPGTYGYTF. In DNA form, the CDR3 reads TGTGCCAGCCAAACGCCAGGGACTTATGGCTACACCTTC.

The rearrangement joins TRBV28 to TRBJ1-4, with 8 bases lining up with TRBD1. The CDR3 loop spans 15 amino acids. V dropped 5 bases and J dropped 11; count of bases not matched to a gene: 13. Per the germline V gene, CDR1 is MDHEN and CDR2 is SYDVKM. CDR3 coding DNA: TGTGCCAGCAGTCAACTTGTCCGCACAGGGGGTAAACTGTTTTTT. Protein sequence: CASSQLVRTGGKLFF.

The CDR3 region is CASSQDGGGNQPQHF. CDR3 in DNA: TGCGCCAGCAGCCAAGATGGGGGAGGCAATCAGCCCCAGCATTTT. This chain joins TRBV4-1 and TRBJ1-5; D is possibly TRBD1 (5 bases). The germline V gene encodes CDR1 MGHRA and CDR2 YSYEKL. This CDR3 is 15 amino acids long. The germline V and J ends were trimmed by 0 bases and 2 bases, with 8 bases remaining between them.

V and J are TRBV27 and TRBJ1-6; 9 bases are shared with TRBD1. Unmatched junction bases numbered 9, after V lost 5 bases and J lost 10 bases. CDR1 is MNHEY and CDR2 is SMNVEV in the germline V gene (reference sequence). This CDR3 region has 15 residues. The CDR3 sequence is CASSPGTGLQSPLHF. The CDR3, as DNA: TGTGCCAGCAGTCCCGGGACAGGGCTTCAATCACCCCTCCACTTT.

The rearrangement links TRBV5-4 to TRBJ1-2; TRBD1 might be the D (6 bases). Per germline, CDR1 SGHNT and CDR2 YYREEE (reference sequence). The CDR3 has 15 amino acids. V was pared by 0 bases and J by 2 bases, with 11 bases between. CDR3 nucleotides: TGTGCCAGCAGCTTGGCTGGGGGCGCCAACTATGGCTACACCTTC. Protein sequence: CASSLAGGANYGYTF.

The gene calls are TRBV15 and TRBJ2-7; possibly TRBD1 or TRBD2 for D (6 bases each). CDR1 is LNHNV, CDR2 YYDKDF, per germline (reference sequence). The CDR3 runs to 15 residues. The V gene lost 5 bases and the J gene lost 3 bases, with 17 bases spanning the gap. CDR3: CATSRTQGGIYEQYF. The DNA for the CDR3 is TGTGCCACCAGCCGAACACAGGGAGGAATCTACGAGCAGTACTTC.

This chain uses TRBV27 with TRBJ2-7, with D unclear. V was clipped by 2 bases and J by 2 bases, with 13 bases between them. The CDR3 is 15 residues long. The germline CDR1 and CDR2 sequences are MNHEY and SMNVEV (reference sequence). The CDR3 sequence: CASSLISGGAYEQYF. The CDR3 DNA sequence: TGTGCCAGCAGTTTAATCTCCGGCGGAGCCTACGAGCAGTACTTC.

This clone was found once. The chain joins TRBV29-1 to TRBJ1-2; D is unresolved. In germline, CDR1 is SQVTM, CDR2 ANQGSEA. The CDR3 is made up of 10 amino acids. With 8 bases removed from V and 5 bases from J, the gap between germline ends came to 9 bases. CDR3 sequence: CSSFGYGYTF. The CDR3 nucleotides read TGCAGCTCCTTTGGATATGGCTACACCTTC. The variable domain in full, completed from reference TRBV29-1 and TRBJ1-2, reads SAVISQKPSRDICQRGTSLTIQCQVDSQVTMMFWYRQQPGQSLTLIATANQGSEATYESGFVIDKFPISRPNLTFSTLTVSNMSPEDSSIYLCSSFGYGYTFGSGTRLTVV.

This sequence joins TRBV2 and TRBJ2-3; D is ambiguous. CDR1 is SNHLY and CDR2 is FYNNEI in the germline V gene. The CDR3 is 16 residues long. The V end lost 10 bases, the J end lost 2 bases, and 22 bases lay between the germline ends. The DNA for the CDR3 is TGTGCCACCACCAAACTGAACTCGGGTAACACAGATACGCAGTATTTT. Translation gives CATTKLNSGNTDTQYF.